The 13 T cell receptor beta chains below were found in one sample sequenced in a study of blood T cell repertoires in COVID-19. Here immunoSEQ multiplex PCR was the method, and the copy in TCRdb shows in-frame clones only, minus some. The table lists around 370,000 clones, 90% of them singletons, with 6.5% in the top ten. Sequencing input: peripheral blood. These receptors all stem from a man younger than 35 with active or convalescent COVID-19.

The chain joins TRBV9 to TRBJ2-5, with a weak D call TRBD2 (5 bases). V dropped 0 bases and J dropped 1 base, with 10 bases sitting between them. The CDR3 spans 15 residues. The germline gives CDR1 SGDLS, CDR2 YYNGEE. DNA for the CDR3: TGTGCCAGCAGCGTAGGCGGGCGGCTCCAAGAGACCCAGTACTTC. This translates into CASSVGGRLQETQYF.

The rearrangement uses TRBV19 and TRBJ2-3; D is ambiguous. Germline V gene sequence: CDR1 LNHDA, CDR2 SQIVND (reference sequence). V was cut by 3 bases and J by 7 bases, with 17 bases left in between. The CDR3 length is 15 residues. This chain's CDR3 is CASSMSIAFTYTQYF. CDR3 DNA: TGTGCCAGTAGTATGTCAATTGCCTTCACTTATACGCAGTATTTT.

The rearrangement joins TRBV21-1 to TRBJ2-1; TRBD1 reflects the table's D call only, with no check against the DNA. TRBV21-1 is classified as a pseudogene. The CDR3 runs 18 residues. This CDR3 is CASSTMRLTGGGGNEQFF. The CDR3 nucleotides read TGTGCCAGCAGCACCATGCGTCTAACAGGGGGCGGGGGAAATGAGCAGTTCTTC.

V and J are TRBV7-2 and TRBJ1-1; D uncertain. The CDR3 extends over 15 amino acids. The V and J ends lost 1 base and 0 bases respectively, with 9 bases between them. The V gene's germline CDR1 is SGHTA and CDR2 FQGNSA. CDR3 sequence reads: CASSLVLAMNTEAFF. CDR3 DNA: TGTGCCAGCAGCTTAGTTTTGGCAATGAACACTGAAGCTTTCTTT.

The chain employs TRBV28 and TRBJ1-1, with 8 bases lining up with TRBD1. J was trimmed by 5 bases and V by 2 bases; bases with no gene match: 10. The CDR3 is made up of 16 amino acids. Germline values: CDR1 MDHEN, CDR2 SYDVKM. The CDR3 nucleotides read TGTGCCAGCAGTTTAGGGGCAGGGGGCTTGAGTACTGAAGCTTTCTTT. Translated, it gives CASSLGAGGLSTEAFF.

V usage is TRBV28 and J usage is TRBJ2-1; tentatively, D is TRBD2 (5 bases). The CDR3 runs to 16 residues. V was cut by 3 bases and J by 7 bases, with 19 bases left in between. Germline CDR1 reads MDHEN; CDR2 reads SYDVKM. The CDR3 spells CASSFIGVGTGNEQFF. CDR3 in DNA: TGTGCCAGCAGTTTCATCGGGGTCGGTACGGGTAATGAGCAGTTCTTC.

The chain has TRBV7-2 and TRBJ2-1, with D possibly TRBD1 on 6 matching bases. CDR1 is SGHTA and CDR2 is FQGNSA in the germline V gene. The CDR3 spans 13 residues. The V gene lost 1 base and the J gene lost 9 bases, with 10 bases spanning the gap. CDR3 in DNA: TGTGCCAGCAGCTTAGTTCACAGGGTTGAGCAGTTCTTC. This codes for CASSLVHRVEQFF.

The chain recombines TRBV9 with TRBJ1-5, with D tentatively TRBD1 (5 bases). Per the germline V gene, CDR1 is SGDLS and CDR2 is YYNGEE. Between the trimmed V and J ends, which lost 0 bases and 5 bases, there was a span of 9 bases. This CDR3 comprises 14 residues. The CDR3 spells CASSVAGGDQPQHF. For the CDR3, the DNA is TGTGCCAGCAGCGTAGCTGGGGGGGATCAGCCCCAGCATTTT.

V usage is TRBV7-7 and J usage is TRBJ2-1, with TRBD2 matching 8 bases. CDR1 and CDR2 from the germline V gene are SSHAT and FNYEAQ (reference sequence). The ends lost 4 bases at V and 0 bases at J; junction bases unmatched: 5. The CDR3 extends over 16 amino acids. The CDR3 protein is CASSSTLADSYNEQFF. DNA for the CDR3: TGTGCCAGCAGCTCGACACTAGCGGACTCCTACAATGAGCAGTTCTTC.

This chain links TRBV5-1 with TRBJ2-3; 7 positions agree with TRBD1. Germline trimming cut 3 bases from V and 1 base from J; bases unmatched to any gene: 8. The CDR3 is made up of 16 amino acids. The V gene's germline CDR1 is SGHRS and CDR2 YFSETQ. Written as DNA, the CDR3 is TGCGCCAGCAGCTGGGACAGACCTAGGGGCACAGATACGCAGTATTTT. Amino acid sequence: CASSWDRPRGTDTQYF.

The chain couples TRBV14 to TRBJ2-7; possibly TRBD1 for D (5 bases). V gave up 4 bases and J gave up 2 bases, with 12 bases separating them. The CDR3 loop spans 14 amino acids. CDR1 SGHDN and CDR2 FVKESK come from the germline V gene. The CDR3 is CASSRGIPPYEQYF. CDR3 DNA: TGTGCCAGCAGCCGGGGCATCCCTCCCTACGAGCAGTACTTC.

This chain joins TRBV19 and TRBJ2-3; a possible D gene is TRBD2 (6 bases). Germline V gene lookup returns CDR1 LNHDA and CDR2 SQIVND (reference sequence). V was pared by 5 bases and J by 4 bases, with 16 bases between. The CDR3 sequence is 15 residues long. The CDR3 region has the DNA TGTGCCAGTAGTGCGAACGGGAGAGGGGCAGATACGCAGTATTTT. As protein: CASSANGRGADTQYF.

This chain connects TRBV4-1 to TRBJ2-2; D might be TRBD1 (7 bases). Germline V gives CDR1 MGHRA, CDR2 YSYEKL. Deletions cut 3 bases from V and 7 bases from J, with 27 bases between. CDR3 length: 19 amino acids. The CDR3 is CASSHDRAGVGGTFGELFF. CDR3 coding DNA: TGCGCCAGCAGCCACGACAGGGCAGGGGTTGGCGGGACTTTCGGGGAGCTGTTTTTT.